The 18 T cell receptor beta chains below were found in one sample sequenced in a study of T cells and copy number aberrations in small-cell lung cancer. Measured with immunoSEQ multiplex PCR; TCRdb has only the in-frame clones, and not every one. The sample has several hundred clones; around 90% are singletons. The specimen sequenced was tumor tissue. The origin of the receptors is a man in his 60s with small cell lung cancer.

This sequence joins TRBV2 and TRBJ1-4; D uncertain. Trimming removed 6 bases at V and 0 bases at J, with 11 bases between. This CDR3 region has 15 residues. CDR1 and CDR2 (germline): SNHLY, FYNNEI. The CDR3 sequence is CASRKGGTTNEKLFF. The DNA of the CDR3 is TGTGCCAGCAGGAAAGGAGGTACAACTAATGAAAAACTGTTTTTT.

The rearrangement links TRBV5-1 to TRBJ2-3; TRBD2 agrees at 11 bases. The CDR3 has 18 residues. Looked up from germline, CDR1 is SGHRS and CDR2 is YFSETQ. J lost 0 bases, V lost 2 bases, and 8 bases had no gene match. Written as DNA, the CDR3 is TGCGCCAGCAGCTTTCAGTCTAGCGGGGGGCTTAGCACAGATACGCAGTATTTT. Encoded protein: CASSFQSSGGLSTDTQYF.

V usage is TRBV29-1 and J usage is TRBJ1-2; D unclear. V was pared by 2 bases and J by 4 bases, with 5 bases between. This CDR3 contains 11 residues. Germline V CDR1 and CDR2: SQVTM, ANQGSEA. The CDR3 loop is CSVESSYGYTF. The CDR3 coding sequence is TGCAGCGTTGAAAGTAGCTATGGCTACACCTTC.

The rearrangement joins TRBV9 to TRBJ1-6; unclear D gene. The germline V gene has CDR1 SGDLS and CDR2 YYNGEE. The CDR3 is 13 residues long. V shed 0 bases and J shed 8 bases, with 6 bases lying between them. The CDR3 loop is CASSVGADSPLHF. Here the CDR3 DNA reads TGTGCCAGCAGCGTAGGGGCAGATTCACCCCTCCACTTT.

The chain couples TRBV9 to TRBJ1-5, with D uncertain. Germline CDR1 and CDR2: SGDLS and YYNGEE. There are 14 residues in the CDR3. Trimming cost V 0 bases and J 7 bases, with 11 bases left between them. In DNA, the CDR3 is TGTGCCAGCAGCGTAGGCGACAAGAACCAGCCCCAGCATTTT. Its protein is CASSVGDKNQPQHF.

This chain connects TRBV27 to TRBJ1-4; D unclear. The CDR3 loop spans 14 amino acids. CDR1 is MNHEY and CDR2 is SMNVEV in the germline V gene (reference sequence). The V gene lost 3 bases and the J gene lost 5 bases, with 10 bases spanning the gap. CDR3 sequence reads: CASSFWGENEKLFF. The CDR3 DNA reads as TGTGCCAGCAGTTTTTGGGGAGAGAATGAAAAACTGTTTTTT.

The chain combines TRBV18 with TRBJ1-1; D remains unclear. Trimming took 1 base from V and 3 from J, leaving 6 bases between them. Germline CDR1 KGHSH, CDR2 LQKENI. This CDR3 region has 13 residues. The CDR3 nucleotides are TGTGCCAGCTCACCACAGGAGTACACTGAAGCTTTCTTT. Amino acids: CASSPQEYTEAFF.

This chain connects TRBV5-1 to TRBJ1-1; D is uncertain. Per germline, CDR1 SGHRS and CDR2 YFSETQ. This CDR3 contains 15 residues. V gave up 3 bases and J gave up 2 bases, with 14 bases separating them. In nucleotides, the CDR3 is TGCGCCAGCAGCTCGGGGTCTTACGCCAACACTGAAGCTTTCTTT. It specifies CASSSGSYANTEAFF. The full variable domain, rest sourced from reference TRBV5-1 and TRBJ1-1, is KAGVTQTPRYLIKTRGQQVTLSCSPISGHRSVSWYQQTPGQGLQFLFEYFSETQRNKGNFPGRFSGRQFSNSRSEMNVSTLELGDSALYLCASSSGSYANTEAFFGQGTRLTVV.

The V call is TRBV28, the J call TRBJ2-3; D not resolved. Looked up from germline, CDR1 is MDHEN and CDR2 is SYDVKM. The CDR3 has 12 residues. V was clipped by 3 bases and J by 10 bases, with 11 bases between them. The CDR3 reads CASSFVWDPQYF. CDR3 bases: TGTGCCAGCAGTTTCGTGTGGGATCCGCAGTATTTT.

V and J are TRBV10-3 and TRBJ2-5; TRBD1 might be the D (6 bases). CDR1 is ENHRY and CDR2 is SYGVKD in the germline V gene. The CDR3 runs 17 residues. The ends were cut back, 0 bases at V and 3 bases at J, with 17 bases in the middle. The CDR3 spells CAISESKGTPREETQYF. CDR3 nucleotides: TGTGCCATCAGTGAGTCGAAGGGGACACCTCGGGAAGAGACCCAGTACTTC.

About this clone itself: Since no conserved phenylalanine or tryptophan closes the CDR3, a read error is the likely cause. V gene TRBV29-1 combines with J gene TRBJ1-1; TRBD1 might be the D (5 bases). The V gene lost 4 bases and the J gene lost 1 base, with 16 bases spanning the gap. Germline loops: CDR1 SQVTM, CDR2 ANQGSEA. There are 15 residues in the CDR3. The CDR3 sequence: CSVAARVQGNTEAFL. Here the CDR3 DNA reads TGCAGCGTTGCTGCACGGGTCCAGGGGAACACTGAAGCTTTCCTT.

This clone was recorded only once. J is TRBJ2-6 and V is TRBV2; D ambiguous. The CDR3 extends over 14 amino acids. With 3 bases removed from V and 1 base from J, the gap between germline ends came to 4 bases. Germline CDR1 is SNHLY and CDR2 is FYNNEI. For the CDR3, the DNA is TGTGCCAGCAGTGACCGGTCTGGGGCCAACGTCCTGACTTTC. Its translation is CASSDRSGANVLTF.

The chain joins TRBV15 to TRBJ2-3; TRBD1 might be the D (5 bases). CDR1 LNHNV and CDR2 YYDKDF come from the germline V gene (reference sequence). The CDR3 consists of 14 residues. The V end lost 7 bases, the J end lost 2 bases, and 13 bases lay between the germline ends. The CDR3 sequence: CATNRTDYTDTQYF. The CDR3 nucleotides read TGTGCCACCAACAGGACGGATTACACAGATACGCAGTATTTT.

The rearrangement links TRBV6-1 to TRBJ1-3; no clear D gene. V lost 3 bases to trimming and J lost 0 bases, with 18 bases between them. Germline assignment: CDR1 MNHNS and CDR2 SASEGT. The CDR3 has 18 amino acids. The CDR3 DNA reads as TGTGCCAGCAGTGAGAACATCGCCTGGAAGAGCTCTGGAAACACCATATATTTT. This encodes CASSENIAWKSSGNTIYF.

The chain combines TRBV19 with TRBJ2-6; D gene ambiguous. The germline V gene has CDR1 LNHDA and CDR2 SQIVND (reference sequence). The ends were cut back, 10 bases at V and 2 bases at J, with 6 bases in the middle. The CDR3 spans 12 residues. The CDR3 DNA is TGTGCCACCTCAACTGGGGCCAACGTCCTGACTTTC. Protein product: CATSTGANVLTF. The complete variable domain, with remaining parts taken from reference TRBV19 and TRBJ2-6, reads DGGITQSPKYLFRKEGQNVTLSCEQNLNHDAMYWYRQDPGQGLRLIYYSQIVNDFQKGDIAEGYSVSREKKESFPLTVTSAQKNPTAFYLCATSTGANVLTFGAGSRLTVL.

The rearrangement joins TRBV6-5 to TRBJ2-2; 7 nucleotides align to TRBD1. Germline V gene data show CDR1 as MNHEY and CDR2 as SVGAGI. V shed 5 bases, J shed 6 bases, and the junction held 6 bases outside the gene matches. CDR3 size: 14 residues. The CDR3 region has the DNA TGTGCCAGCAGTGACAGGGTGGCGGCCGGGGAGCTGTTTTTT. Encoded protein: CASSDRVAAGELFF.

This clone appeared once. CDR3 protein: CASSPTPSSGYNNEQFF. The DNA for the CDR3 is TGCGCCAGCAGCCCAACTCCCTCAAGCGGCTATAACAATGAGCAGTTCTTC. This chain uses TRBV4-1 with TRBJ2-1, with D possibly matching TRBD2 (5 bases). Germline-derived CDR1 and CDR2 are MGHRA and YSYEKL. This CDR3 has 17 amino acids. V lost 4 bases to trimming and J lost 5 bases, with 21 bases between them.

This chain connects TRBV29-1 to TRBJ2-1, with 8 bases fitting TRBD2. The trim removed 4 bases at V and 6 bases at J, leaving 11 bases unmatched. This CDR3 has 15 residues. Germline assignment: CDR1 SQVTM and CDR2 ANQGSEA. The CDR3 DNA reads as TGCAGCGTTGGTACGGCGGGAGGTAGTTTCAATGAGCAGTTCTTC. Amino acid sequence: CSVGTAGGSFNEQFF.